The 24 T cell receptor beta chains given below trace back to one sample, sequenced in a study of shared clonotypes between healthy human individuals. CD8 cells regarded as naive lacked CD45RO, were positively chosen for CCR7, and omitted terminally differentiated effector memory CD45RA+ cells. Sequenced by immunoSEQ multiplex PCR; TCRdb stores in-frame clones only, minus some. The data show around 1.9 million clones, 85% to 95% seen once. Sequencing used naive CD8+ T cells from PBMCs. The source is a young man in good health. Some clones in this sample may be carry-over from other donors' samples.

J is TRBJ1-4 and V is TRBV28; 8 bases line up with TRBD1. CDR3 length: 13 residues. Germline lookup yields CDR1 MDHEN and CDR2 SYDVKM. After removal of 2 bases from V and 7 bases from J, the junction contained 0 bases not matched to a gene. The DNA of the CDR3 is TGTGCCAGCAGTTTACAGGGGGCTGAAAAACTGTTTTTT. This codes for CASSLQGAEKLFF.

This clone was recorded only once. The sample contains more than one DNA sequence encoding this CDR3. The J gene is TRBJ1-5, the V gene TRBV28; D is unclear. The CDR3 is 14 amino acids. Germline V gene lookup returns CDR1 MDHEN and CDR2 SYDVKM. Trimming pared 6 bases from V and 1 base from J, leaving 10 bases between. CDR3 protein: CASSSGRSNQPQHF. The DNA of the CDR3 is TGTGCCAGCAGCTCCGGACGGAGCAATCAGCCCCAGCATTTT.

The rearrangement links TRBV14 to TRBJ1-3; D gene uncertain. There are 15 residues in the CDR3. The germline V and J ends were trimmed by 1 base and 2 bases, with 9 bases remaining between them. Germline-derived CDR1 and CDR2 are SGHDN and FVKESK. The CDR3 nucleotides read TGTGCCAGCAGCCAAGTTTTCCCCCCTGGAAACACCATATATTTT. Its protein is CASSQVFPPGNTIYF.

This clone was observed once. The chain is built from TRBV5-1 and TRBJ1-1, with D perhaps matching TRBD1 (5 bases). The germline gives CDR1 SGHRS, CDR2 YFSETQ. This CDR3 spans 11 amino acids. Deletions cut 0 bases from V and 12 bases from J, with 9 bases between. In nucleotides, the CDR3 is TGCGCCAGCAGCTTGGGGGGGAAAACTTTCTTT. It yields the protein CASSLGGKTFF.

The CDR3 DNA is TGTGCCAGCAGGAGGGGGACAGGGGGCCGAGAGACCCAGTACTTC. This translates into CASRRGTGGRETQYF. V usage is TRBV2 and J usage is TRBJ2-5, with 12 bases aligning to TRBD1. Germline CDR1 is SNHLY and CDR2 is FYNNEI. V lost 6 bases to trimming and J lost 4 bases; unmatched junction nucleotides: 6. This CDR3 comprises 15 residues. The whole variable domain, filled in from reference TRBV2 and TRBJ2-5, reads EPEVTQTPSHQVTQMGQEVILRCVPISNHLYFYWYRQILGQKVEFLVSFYNNEISEKSEIFDDQFSVERPDGSNFTLKIRSTKLEDSAMYFCASRRGTGGRETQYFGPGTRLLVL.

On this clone: Within the sample, other DNA sequences also encode this same CDR3. The gene calls are TRBV4-2 and TRBJ2-7; D gene uncertain. Trimming removed 3 bases from V and 3 bases from J, with 9 bases in between. CDR3 length: 13 residues. CDR1 and CDR2 from the germline V gene are LGHNA and YNFKEQ. The CDR3 region has the DNA TGTGCCAGCAGCCAGGGGTTGGACTACGAGCAGTACTTC. Amino acids: CASSQGLDYEQYF.

The chain uses TRBV15 and TRBJ1-5; TRBD1 agrees at 10 bases. CDR1 is LNHNV, CDR2 YYDKDF, per germline (reference sequence). With V trimmed by 1 base and J by 5 bases, 14 bases remained unmatched. This CDR3 spans 19 amino acids. The CDR3 reads CATSRGRGQGVPGDQPQHF. In DNA, the CDR3 is TGTGCCACCAGCAGAGGGCGAGGACAGGGGGTACCGGGGGATCAGCCCCAGCATTTT.

This sequence joins TRBV4-1 and TRBJ2-7; 9 bases are a match to TRBD1. V was clipped by 0 bases and J by 3 bases; unmatched bases: 6. The CDR3 sequence is 16 residues long. Germline assignment: CDR1 MGHRA and CDR2 YSYEKL. CDR3 amino acids: CASSQDLVTGGYEQYF. In nucleotides, the CDR3 is TGCGCCAGCAGCCAAGATCTTGTGACAGGGGGCTACGAGCAGTACTTC.

V is TRBV11-2 and J is TRBJ2-6; D unclear. V was trimmed by 1 base and J by 3 bases, leaving 4 bases between them. The germline V gene has CDR1 SGHAT and CDR2 FQNNGV. This CDR3 contains 14 residues. DNA for the CDR3: TGTGCCAGCAGCTTAGTAGGTGGGGCCAACGTCCTGACTTTC. As protein: CASSLVGGANVLTF.

The chain recombines TRBV19 with TRBJ2-3; possibly TRBD2 for D (6 bases). The V and J ends lost 7 bases and 2 bases respectively, with 16 bases between them. Germline CDR1 reads LNHDA; CDR2 reads SQIVND (reference sequence). The CDR3 is made up of 15 amino acids. The CDR3 sequence: CASTPSGFLTDTQYF. CDR3 nucleotide sequence: TGTGCCAGTACACCGAGCGGGTTCCTCACAGATACGCAGTATTTT. The full variable domain, rest sourced from reference TRBV19 and TRBJ2-3, is DGGITQSPKYLFRKEGQNVTLSCEQNLNHDAMYWYRQDPGQGLRLIYYSQIVNDFQKGDIAEGYSVSREKKESFPLTVTSAQKNPTAFYLCASTPSGFLTDTQYFGPGTRLTVL.

The CDR3 here is CASSLFGTALARANYGYTF. The CDR3 DNA sequence: TGTGCCAGCAGCTTGTTCGGGACAGCCCTTGCGAGGGCTAACTATGGCTACACCTTC. The chain combines TRBV5-4 with TRBJ1-2; TRBD1 matches 7 bases. CDR3 length equals 19 residues. Germline V gene sequence: CDR1 SGHNT, CDR2 YYREEE (reference sequence). Trimming cost V 1 base and J 0 bases; bases outside gene matches: 15.

The genes are TRBV19 and TRBJ1-5; 7 bases line up with TRBD1. J gave up 3 bases and V 9 bases, and 14 bases lay outside the gene matches. The CDR3 sequence is 16 residues long. Per the germline V gene, CDR1 is LNHDA and CDR2 is SQIVND (reference sequence). The CDR3 region is CASSALMTGTNQPQHF. CDR3 nucleotide sequence: TGTGCCAGCAGTGCTCTCATGACAGGGACCAATCAGCCCCAGCATTTT.

V usage is TRBV5-4 and J usage is TRBJ1-2; the D is unclear. The CDR3 covers 13 residues. V was cut by 6 bases and J by 7 bases, with 16 bases left in between. Per germline, CDR1 SGHNT and CDR2 YYREEE (reference sequence). The CDR3 loop reads CASTPAGSGGYTF. CDR3 in DNA: TGTGCCAGCACACCGGCCGGGTCGGGTGGCTACACCTTC.

The rearrangement uses TRBV27 and TRBJ1-1; D may be TRBD1 (5 bases). The germline V gene has CDR1 MNHEY and CDR2 SMNVEV (reference sequence). The CDR3 runs to 14 residues. Deletions cut 5 bases from V and 4 bases from J, with 14 bases between. The CDR3 here is CASSPLGDLTEAFF. The CDR3 DNA is TGTGCCAGCAGTCCCTTGGGGGACCTCACTGAAGCTTTCTTT.

The V and J genes are TRBV19 and TRBJ1-1; 9 bases align to TRBD1. CDR1 LNHDA and CDR2 SQIVND come from the germline V gene (reference sequence). The V gene end was trimmed by 4 bases and the J gene end by 11 bases; junction bases not matched to a gene: 14. This CDR3 has 15 residues. CDR3 in DNA: TGTGCCAGTAGTACCGACCGGGGGACAGGGTATCGGGCTTTCTTT. It encodes CASSTDRGTGYRAFF.

This clone was seen a few times. Other DNA sequences in the same sample also yield this CDR3. The CDR3 sequence is CASSIAENTEAFF. CDR3 coding DNA: TGTGCCAGTAGTATAGCGGAGAACACTGAAGCTTTCTTT. V is TRBV19 and J is TRBJ1-1; D call uncertain. This CDR3 has 13 amino acids. The germline V and J ends were trimmed by 1 base and 1 base, with 4 bases remaining between them. Germline V gene sequence: CDR1 LNHDA, CDR2 SQIVND (reference sequence). Complete variable domain (other parts from reference TRBV19 and TRBJ1-1): DGGITQSPKYLFRKEGQNVTLSCEQNLNHDAMYWYRQDPGQGLRLIYYSQIVNDFQKGDIAEGYSVSREKKESFPLTVTSAQKNPTAFYLCASSIAENTEAFFGQGTRLTVV.

This rearrangement joins TRBV12-2 to TRBJ2-5; TRBD2 is the table's D call and was not checked against the DNA. TRBV12-2 corresponds to a pseudogene. CDR3 length: 17 residues. The CDR3 reads CASRLISMGEAQETQYF. The CDR3 DNA is TGTGCAAGTCGCCTTATTAGCATGGGGGAGGCCCAAGAGACCCAGTACTTC.

V is TRBV6-1 and J is TRBJ1-5; TRBD1 might be the D (6 bases). V was clipped by 8 bases and J by 5 bases, with 10 bases between them. The CDR3 spans 12 residues. CDR1 and CDR2 from the germline V gene are MNHNS and SASEGT. The CDR3 here is CASGGGDQPQHF. The CDR3 DNA is TGTGCCAGCGGAGGGGGTGATCAGCCCCAGCATTTT.

The chain has TRBV28 and TRBJ1-3; tentatively, D is TRBD1 (5 bases). Trimming removed 5 bases at V and 2 bases at J, with 22 bases between. This CDR3 comprises 18 residues. CDR1 and CDR2 from the germline V gene are MDHEN and SYDVKM. CDR3 amino acids: CASSPLRARQIPGNTIYF. The CDR3 nucleotides read TGTGCCAGCAGTCCACTTCGAGCAAGACAGATACCTGGAAACACCATATATTTT.

This clone was observed a handful of times. DNA of the CDR3: TGTGCCAGCAGCTTAGCTCGGACAGAATCTAACACCTTC. It specifies CASSLARTESNTF. This rearrangement joins TRBV7-9 to TRBJ1-2, with D possibly being TRBD1 (6 bases). CDR3 length: 13 amino acids. V shed 0 bases and J shed 12 bases, with 14 bases lying between them. From germline, CDR1 is SEHNR and CDR2 FQNEAQ (reference sequence).

The chain links TRBV19 to TRBJ2-1; 13 nucleotides line up with TRBD2. CDR1 LNHDA and CDR2 SQIVND come from the germline V gene (reference sequence). V shed 5 bases, J shed 8 bases, and the junction held 6 bases outside the gene matches. This CDR3 region has 15 residues. Written as DNA, the CDR3 is TGTGCCAGTAGTGTCCGGACTAGCGGGAGTGATGAGCAGTTCTTC. Its translation is CASSVRTSGSDEQFF.

DNA for the CDR3: TGTGCCAGCAGCTTAGTAGTAGCGGGAGGGCAGGACGAGCAGTACTTC. Translating gives CASSLVVAGGQDEQYF. The rearrangement uses TRBV7-9 and TRBJ2-7; 11 nucleotides align to TRBD2. The CDR3 extends over 16 amino acids. Germline V CDR1 and CDR2: SEHNR, FQNEAQ (reference sequence). V shed 1 base and J 5 bases; nucleotides not matched to a gene: 7. The full variable domain, with the rest looked up from reference TRBV7-9 and TRBJ2-7, is DTGVSQNPRHKITKRGQNVTFRCDPISEHNRLYWYRQTLGQGPEFLTYFQNEAQLEKSRLLSDRFSAERPKGSFSTLEIQRTEQGDSAMYLCASSLVVAGGQDEQYFGPGTRLTVT.

The chain employs TRBV19 and TRBJ1-1; D call uncertain. Per the germline V gene, CDR1 is LNHDA and CDR2 is SQIVND (reference sequence). This CDR3 contains 13 residues. The ends were cut back, 4 bases at V and 0 bases at J, with 6 bases in the middle. The CDR3 bases are TGTGCCAGTAGTAGACTGGTGAACACTGAAGCTTTCTTT. This encodes CASSRLVNTEAFF.

V gene TRBV2 combines with J gene TRBJ2-5; a weak D match, TRBD2 (5 bases). The germline V gene has CDR1 SNHLY and CDR2 FYNNEI. The CDR3 contains 16 residues. Trimming took 6 bases from V and 2 from J, leaving 19 bases between them. The CDR3 protein is CASSVDRGRDQETQYF. The DNA of the CDR3 is TGTGCCAGCAGCGTAGATAGAGGACGGGATCAAGAGACCCAGTACTTC.